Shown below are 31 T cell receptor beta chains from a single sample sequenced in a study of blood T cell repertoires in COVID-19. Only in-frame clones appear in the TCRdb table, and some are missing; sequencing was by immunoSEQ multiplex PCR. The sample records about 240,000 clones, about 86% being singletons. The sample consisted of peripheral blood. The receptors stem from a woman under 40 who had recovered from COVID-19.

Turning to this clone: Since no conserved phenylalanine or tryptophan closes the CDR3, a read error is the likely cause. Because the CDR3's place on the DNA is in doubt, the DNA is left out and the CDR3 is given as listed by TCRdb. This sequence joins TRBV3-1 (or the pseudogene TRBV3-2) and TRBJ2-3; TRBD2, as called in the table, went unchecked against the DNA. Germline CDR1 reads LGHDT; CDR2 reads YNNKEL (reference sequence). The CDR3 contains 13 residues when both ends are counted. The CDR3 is CASSQAGMELTTL.

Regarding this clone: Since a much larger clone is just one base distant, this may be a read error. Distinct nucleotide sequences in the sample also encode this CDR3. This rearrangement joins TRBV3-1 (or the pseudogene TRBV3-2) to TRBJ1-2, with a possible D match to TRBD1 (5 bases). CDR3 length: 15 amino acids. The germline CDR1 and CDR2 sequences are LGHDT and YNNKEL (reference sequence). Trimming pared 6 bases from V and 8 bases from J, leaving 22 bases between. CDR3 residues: CASSQSDRMMRGYTF. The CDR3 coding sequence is TGTGCCAGCAGTCAATCTGACAGAATGATGAGAGGCTACACCTTC.

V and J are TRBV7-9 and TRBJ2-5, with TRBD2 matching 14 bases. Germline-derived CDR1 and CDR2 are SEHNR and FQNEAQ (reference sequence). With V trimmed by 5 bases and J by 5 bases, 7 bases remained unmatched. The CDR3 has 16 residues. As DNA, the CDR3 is TGTGCCAGCAGCCGACTAGCGGGGGGGCTTGTGGAGACCCAGTACTTC. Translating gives CASSRLAGGLVETQYF.

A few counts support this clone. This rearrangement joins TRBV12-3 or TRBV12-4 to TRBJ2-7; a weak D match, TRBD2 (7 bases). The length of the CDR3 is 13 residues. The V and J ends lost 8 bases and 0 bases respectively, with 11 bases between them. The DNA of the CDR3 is TGTGCCAGCGGGCGGGGGCCCTCCTACGAGCAGTACTTC. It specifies CASGRGPSYEQYF.

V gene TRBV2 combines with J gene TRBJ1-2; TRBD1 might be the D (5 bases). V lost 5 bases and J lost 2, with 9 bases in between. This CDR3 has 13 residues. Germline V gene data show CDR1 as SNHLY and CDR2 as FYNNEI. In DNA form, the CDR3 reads TGTGCCAGCAGTATAGACAGAAACTATGGCTACACCTTC. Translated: CASSIDRNYGYTF.

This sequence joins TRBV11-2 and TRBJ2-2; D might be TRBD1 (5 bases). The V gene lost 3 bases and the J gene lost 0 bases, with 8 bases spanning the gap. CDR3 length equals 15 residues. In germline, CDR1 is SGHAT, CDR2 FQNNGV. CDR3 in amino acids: CASSFRQTNTGELFF. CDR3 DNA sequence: TGTGCCAGCAGCTTTCGACAGACGAACACCGGGGAGCTGTTTTTT.

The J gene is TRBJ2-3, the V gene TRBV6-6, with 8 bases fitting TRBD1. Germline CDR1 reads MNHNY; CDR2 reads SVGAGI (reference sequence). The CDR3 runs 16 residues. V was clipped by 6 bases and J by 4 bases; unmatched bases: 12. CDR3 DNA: TGTGCCAGCAGCCTCCGGACAGGGCTATTTTCAGATACGCAGTATTTT. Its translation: CASSLRTGLFSDTQYF.

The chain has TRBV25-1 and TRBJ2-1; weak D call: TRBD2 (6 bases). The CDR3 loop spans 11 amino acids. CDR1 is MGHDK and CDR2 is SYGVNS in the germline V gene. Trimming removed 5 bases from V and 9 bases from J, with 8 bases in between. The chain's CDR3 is CASSPGGEQFF. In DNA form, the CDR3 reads TGTGCCAGCAGTCCCGGGGGTGAGCAGTTCTTC. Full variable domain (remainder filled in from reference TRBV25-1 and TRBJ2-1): EADIYQTPRYLVIGTGKKITLECSQTMGHDKMYWYQQDPGMELHLIHYSYGVNSTEKGDLSSESTVSRIRTEHFPLTLESARPSHTSQYLCASSPGGEQFFGPGTRLTVL.

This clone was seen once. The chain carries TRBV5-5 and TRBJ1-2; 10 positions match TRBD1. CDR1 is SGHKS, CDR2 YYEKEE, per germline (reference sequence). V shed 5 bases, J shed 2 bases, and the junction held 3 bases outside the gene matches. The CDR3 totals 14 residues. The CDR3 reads CASRGTGVNYGYTF. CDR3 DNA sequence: TGTGCCAGCAGAGGGACAGGGGTCAACTATGGCTACACCTTC.

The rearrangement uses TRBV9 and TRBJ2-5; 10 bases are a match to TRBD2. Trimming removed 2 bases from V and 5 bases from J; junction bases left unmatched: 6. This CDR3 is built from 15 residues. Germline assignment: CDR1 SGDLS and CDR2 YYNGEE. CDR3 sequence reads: CASSVSAGGRETQYF. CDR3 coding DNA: TGTGCCAGCAGCGTGTCAGCGGGGGGGAGGGAGACCCAGTACTTC.

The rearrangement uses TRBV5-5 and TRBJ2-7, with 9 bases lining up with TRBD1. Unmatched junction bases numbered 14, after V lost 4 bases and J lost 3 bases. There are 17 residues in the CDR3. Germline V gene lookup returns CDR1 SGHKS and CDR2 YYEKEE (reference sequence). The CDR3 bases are TGTGCCAGCAGCCGACATGGAGCCGGGACAGGGATCTACGAGCAGTACTTC. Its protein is CASSRHGAGTGIYEQYF. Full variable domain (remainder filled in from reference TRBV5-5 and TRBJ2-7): DAGVTQSPTHLIKTRGQQVTLRCSPISGHKSVSWYQQVLGQGPQFIFQYYEKEERGRGNFPDRFSARQFPNYSSELNVNALLLGDSALYLCASSRHGAGTGIYEQYFGPGTRLTVT.

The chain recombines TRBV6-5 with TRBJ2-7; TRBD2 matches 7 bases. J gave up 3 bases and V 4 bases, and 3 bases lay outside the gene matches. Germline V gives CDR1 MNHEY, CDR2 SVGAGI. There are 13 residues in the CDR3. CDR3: CASSSGTIYEQYF. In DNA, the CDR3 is TGTGCCAGCAGTTCCGGGACTATCTACGAGCAGTACTTC.

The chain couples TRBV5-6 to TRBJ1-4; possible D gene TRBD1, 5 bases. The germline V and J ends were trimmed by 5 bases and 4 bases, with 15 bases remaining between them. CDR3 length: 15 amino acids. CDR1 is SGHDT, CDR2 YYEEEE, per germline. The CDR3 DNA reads TGTGCCAGCAGGAAAACAGGTTTGGGTAATGAAAAACTGTTTTTT. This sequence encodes CASRKTGLGNEKLFF.

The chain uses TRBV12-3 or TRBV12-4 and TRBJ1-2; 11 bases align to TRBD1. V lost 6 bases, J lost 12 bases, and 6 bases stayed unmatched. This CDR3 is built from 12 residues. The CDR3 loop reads CASSRDRGIDTF. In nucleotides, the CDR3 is TGTGCCAGCAGCAGGGACAGGGGGATTGACACCTTC.

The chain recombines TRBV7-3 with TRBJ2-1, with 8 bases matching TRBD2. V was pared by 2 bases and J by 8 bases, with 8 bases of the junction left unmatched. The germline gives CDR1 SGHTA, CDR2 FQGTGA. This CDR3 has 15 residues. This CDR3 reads CASSLFGGAIDEQFF. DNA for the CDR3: TGTGCCAGCAGCTTATTCGGGGGGGCCATCGATGAGCAGTTCTTC.

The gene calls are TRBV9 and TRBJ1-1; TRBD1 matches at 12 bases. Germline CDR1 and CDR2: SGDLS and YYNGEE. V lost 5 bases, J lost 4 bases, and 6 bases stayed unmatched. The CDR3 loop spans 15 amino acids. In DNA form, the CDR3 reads TGTGCCAGCAGATCAGGGACAGGGGGCCTCACTGAAGCTTTCTTT. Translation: CASRSGTGGLTEAFF.

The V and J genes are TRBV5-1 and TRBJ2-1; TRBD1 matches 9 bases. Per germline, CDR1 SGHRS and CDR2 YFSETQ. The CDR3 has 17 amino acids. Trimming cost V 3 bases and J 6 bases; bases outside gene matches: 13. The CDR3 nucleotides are TGCGCCAGCAGCTCAGGGACAGGGTTGGATGTGATCAATGAGCAGTTCTTC. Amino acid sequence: CASSSGTGLDVINEQFF.

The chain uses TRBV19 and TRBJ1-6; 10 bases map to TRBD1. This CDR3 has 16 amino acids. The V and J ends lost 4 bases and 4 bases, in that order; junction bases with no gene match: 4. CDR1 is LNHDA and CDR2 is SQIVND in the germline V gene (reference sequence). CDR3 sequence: CASSRDRGEYNSPLHF. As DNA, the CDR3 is TGTGCCAGTAGTAGGGACAGGGGCGAATATAATTCACCCCTCCACTTT.

CDR3 sequence (DNA): TGTGCCAGCAGTCTCTCCCCTGACAGGGGGCAAGGCAATCAGCCCCAGCATTTT. It yields the protein CASSLSPDRGQGNQPQHF. The V call is TRBV6-2 or TRBV6-3, the J call TRBJ1-5; 10 bases align to TRBD1. The CDR3 has 18 amino acids. Trimming cost V 5 bases and J 2 bases; bases outside gene matches: 12. CDR1 and CDR2 from the germline V gene are MNHEY and SVGEGT.

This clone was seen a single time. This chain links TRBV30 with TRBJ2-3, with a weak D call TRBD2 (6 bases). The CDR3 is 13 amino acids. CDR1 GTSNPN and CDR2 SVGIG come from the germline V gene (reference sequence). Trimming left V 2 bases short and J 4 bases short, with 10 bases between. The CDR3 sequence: CAWSLSGADTQYF. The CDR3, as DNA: TGTGCCTGGAGTTTGTCGGGAGCAGATACGCAGTATTTT.

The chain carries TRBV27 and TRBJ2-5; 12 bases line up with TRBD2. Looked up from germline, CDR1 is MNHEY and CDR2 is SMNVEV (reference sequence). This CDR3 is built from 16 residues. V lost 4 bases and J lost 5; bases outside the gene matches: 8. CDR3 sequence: CASSSLAGGLGETQYF. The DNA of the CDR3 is TGTGCCAGCAGTTCGCTAGCGGGGGGGCTGGGGGAGACCCAGTACTTC.

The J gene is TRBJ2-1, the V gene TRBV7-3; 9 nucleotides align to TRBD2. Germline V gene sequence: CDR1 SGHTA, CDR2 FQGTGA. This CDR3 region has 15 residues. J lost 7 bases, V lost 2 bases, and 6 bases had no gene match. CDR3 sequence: CASSLVAGAWNEQFF. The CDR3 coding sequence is TGTGCCAGCAGCTTAGTAGCGGGGGCCTGGAATGAGCAGTTCTTC.

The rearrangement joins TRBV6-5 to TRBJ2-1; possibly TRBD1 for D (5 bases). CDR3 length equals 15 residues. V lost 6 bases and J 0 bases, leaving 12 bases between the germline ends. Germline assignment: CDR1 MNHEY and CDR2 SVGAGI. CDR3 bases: TGTGCCAGCAGCTTAGGGGTGACCTCCTACAATGAGCAGTTCTTC. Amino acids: CASSLGVTSYNEQFF.

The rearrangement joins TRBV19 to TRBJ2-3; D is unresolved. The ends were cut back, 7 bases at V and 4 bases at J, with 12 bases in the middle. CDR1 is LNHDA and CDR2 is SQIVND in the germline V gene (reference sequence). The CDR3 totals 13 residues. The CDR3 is CASTPENSDTQYF. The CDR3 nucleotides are TGTGCCAGTACCCCGGAGAACTCAGATACGCAGTATTTT. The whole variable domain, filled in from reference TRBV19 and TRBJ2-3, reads DGGITQSPKYLFRKEGQNVTLSCEQNLNHDAMYWYRQDPGQGLRLIYYSQIVNDFQKGDIAEGYSVSREKKESFPLTVTSAQKNPTAFYLCASTPENSDTQYFGPGTRLTVL.

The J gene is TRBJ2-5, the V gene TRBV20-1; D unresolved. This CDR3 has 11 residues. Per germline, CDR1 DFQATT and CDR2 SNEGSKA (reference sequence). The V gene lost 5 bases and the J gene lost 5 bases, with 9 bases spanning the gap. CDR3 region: CSAPLGETQYF. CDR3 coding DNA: TGCAGTGCTCCCCTCGGGGAGACCCAGTACTTC.

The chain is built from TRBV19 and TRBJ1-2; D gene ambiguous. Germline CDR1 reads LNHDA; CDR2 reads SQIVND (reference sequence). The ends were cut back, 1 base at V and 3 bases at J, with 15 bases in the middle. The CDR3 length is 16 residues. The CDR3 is CASSIGETPYHYGYTF. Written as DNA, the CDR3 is TGTGCCAGTAGTATAGGCGAGACACCTTACCACTATGGCTACACCTTC. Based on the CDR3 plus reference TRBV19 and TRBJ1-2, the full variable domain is DGGITQSPKYLFRKEGQNVTLSCEQNLNHDAMYWYRQDPGQGLRLIYYSQIVNDFQKGDIAEGYSVSREKKESFPLTVTSAQKNPTAFYLCASSIGETPYHYGYTFGSGTRLTVV.

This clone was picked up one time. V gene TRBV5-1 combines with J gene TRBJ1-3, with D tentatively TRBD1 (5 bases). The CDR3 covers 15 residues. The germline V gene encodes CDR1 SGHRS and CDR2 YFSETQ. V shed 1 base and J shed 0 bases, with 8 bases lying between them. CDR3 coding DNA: TGCGCCAGCAGCTTGTACGGGGGCTCTGGAAACACCATATATTTT. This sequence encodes CASSLYGGSGNTIYF.

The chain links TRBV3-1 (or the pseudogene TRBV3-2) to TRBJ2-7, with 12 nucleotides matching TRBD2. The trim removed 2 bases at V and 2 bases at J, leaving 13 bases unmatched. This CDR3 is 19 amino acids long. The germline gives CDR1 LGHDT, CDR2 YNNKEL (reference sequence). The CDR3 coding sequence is TGTGCCAGCAGCCAACTGACTAGCGGGGGCCCTTGTGACGCCTACGAGCAGTACTTC. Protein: CASSQLTSGGPCDAYEQYF.

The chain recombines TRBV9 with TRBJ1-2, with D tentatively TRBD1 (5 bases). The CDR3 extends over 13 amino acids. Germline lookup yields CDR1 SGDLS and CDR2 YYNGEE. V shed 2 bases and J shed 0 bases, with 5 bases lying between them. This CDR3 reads CASSVDTNYGYTF. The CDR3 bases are TGTGCCAGCAGCGTGGACACTAACTATGGCTACACCTTC.

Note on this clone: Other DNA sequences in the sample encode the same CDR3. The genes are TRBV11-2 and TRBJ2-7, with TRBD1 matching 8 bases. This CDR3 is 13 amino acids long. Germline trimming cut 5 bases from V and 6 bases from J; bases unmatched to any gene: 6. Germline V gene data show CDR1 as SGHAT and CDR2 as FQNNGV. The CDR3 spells CASSPGQGREQYF. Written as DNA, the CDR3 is TGTGCCAGCAGCCCCGGACAGGGACGCGAGCAGTACTTC.

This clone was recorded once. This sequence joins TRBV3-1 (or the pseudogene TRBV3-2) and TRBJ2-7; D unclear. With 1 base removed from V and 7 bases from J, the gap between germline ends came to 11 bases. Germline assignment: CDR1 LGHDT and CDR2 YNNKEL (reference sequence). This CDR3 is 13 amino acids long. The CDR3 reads CASSQVVAREQYF. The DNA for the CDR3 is TGTGCCAGCAGCCAAGTCGTCGCGCGGGAGCAGTACTTC.